Given below is one T cell receptor beta chain in context. Its antigen is as yet unknown. The data were obtained in a study of cytomegalovirus exposure and HLA in healthy donors. Study results and limitations: In a later analysis, the majority of CMV-associated beta chains seemingly showed HLA restriction. Presence/absence analyses treated sequencing depth as roughly uniform across donors. Previously analyzed data showed that most TCR beta V segments were productive at a frequency of about 87% or about 30%.

Researchers ran the PCR with 60 Vbeta and 13 Jbeta primers. Profiling relied on immunoSEQ multiplex PCR, and the TCRdb table lists in-frame clones only, not all of them. The sample lists 200,000 or so clones; about 80% were seen once. The ends were cut back, 4 bases at V and 2 bases at J, with 12 bases in the middle. CDR3 size: 15 residues. Per germline, CDR1 LGHNT and CDR2 FRNRAP. The TCR sequence derives from a woman aged 18 to 35 in good health and CMV-seropositive. J is TRBJ1-3 and V is TRBV12-5, with D perhaps matching TRBD1 (6 bases). Sequenced input: PBMCs. The CDR3 region has the DNA TGTGCTAGTGGTTGGGACACAGGGACTGGAAACACCATATATTTT. Translating gives CASGWDTGTGNTIYF. Together with reference TRBV12-5 and TRBJ1-3, the CDR3 gives the full variable domain: DARVTQTPRHKVTEMGQEVTMRCQPILGHNTVFWYRQTMMQGLELLAYFRNRAPLDDSGMPKDRFSAEMPDATLATLKIQPSEPRDSAVYFCASGWDTGTGNTIYFGEGSWLTVV.